The clone carrying this T cell receptor beta chain was detected only a few times. Its antigen is as yet unknown. Germline lookup yields CDR1 MNHEY and CDR2 SVGEGT. V was trimmed by 0 bases and J by 1 base, leaving 18 bases between them. There are 18 residues in the CDR3. Amplification of TCR beta CDR3 regions used RNA as the template. The TCR CDR3 first-round RT-PCR relied on the HTBI primer set. Each CDR3 protein is one row after TCRdb ran MiXCR on the multiplex PCR reads. The sample consists of 480,000 or so distinct CDR3 sequences, 35% to 50% of them appearing once. This specimen belongs to a study of T cells in Graves' hyperthyroidism and ophthalmopathy. Findings of the study overall: Appearing also in blood were most of the thyroid clonotypes expanded above 0.001. The model identified upcoming ophthalmopathy a median approximately seven months ahead of onset.

Diagnosing involved the use of clinical symptoms, serum thyroxine and TRAb, thyroid ultrasound and orbital computed tomography. This chain links TRBV6-2 or TRBV6-3 with TRBJ1-1; the D gene is possibly TRBD1 (5 bases). The sequencing sample was made of peripheral blood or thyroid tissue (not recorded which). This TCR derives from an adult woman with Graves' disease, either hyperthyroidism or ophthalmopathy (not recorded which). This chain's CDR3 is CASSYSSFYLGRNTEAFF. Here the CDR3 DNA reads TGTGCCAGCAGTTACTCGTCTTTCTATTTGGGGCGGAACACTGAAGCTTTCTTT.